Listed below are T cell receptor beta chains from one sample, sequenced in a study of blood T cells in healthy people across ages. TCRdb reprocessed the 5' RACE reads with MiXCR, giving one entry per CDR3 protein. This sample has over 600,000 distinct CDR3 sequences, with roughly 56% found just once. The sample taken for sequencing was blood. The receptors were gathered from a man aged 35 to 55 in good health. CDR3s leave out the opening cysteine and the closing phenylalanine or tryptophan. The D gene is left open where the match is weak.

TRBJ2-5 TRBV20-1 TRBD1 SASSGTGTQETQY
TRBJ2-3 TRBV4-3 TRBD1 ASSQERQGADTQY
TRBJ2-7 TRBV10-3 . AISDRVDNEQY
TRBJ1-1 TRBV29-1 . SVAQGGNTEAF
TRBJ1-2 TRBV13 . ASSPRAQLDGGYT
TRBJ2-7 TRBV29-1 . SVVDSAGPHAYEQY
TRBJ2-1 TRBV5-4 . ASSPGTNQGLEQF
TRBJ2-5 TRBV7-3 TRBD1 ASALDRGSQETQY
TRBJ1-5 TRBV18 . ASSPLREGQPQH
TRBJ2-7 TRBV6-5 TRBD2 ASRGLAASYEQY
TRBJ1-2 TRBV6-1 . ASSETLTDGSGYT
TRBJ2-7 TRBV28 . ASSFDPVPYEQY
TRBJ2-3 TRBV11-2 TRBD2 ASNQGGRGADTQY
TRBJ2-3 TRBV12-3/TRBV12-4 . ASGQTVRADTQY
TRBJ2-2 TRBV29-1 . SVDGTRGDTGELF
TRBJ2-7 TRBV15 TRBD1 ATSTGTEGEQY
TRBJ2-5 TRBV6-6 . ASSYSRGTYQETQY
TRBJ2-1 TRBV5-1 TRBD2 ASSLAGTSGGGLGNEQF
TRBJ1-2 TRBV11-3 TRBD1 ASRQGQGDSYGYT
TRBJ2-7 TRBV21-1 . ASSIRKGQGNYEQY
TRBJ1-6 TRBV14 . ASSQEAANSPLH
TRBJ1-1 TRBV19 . ASRGTANTEAF
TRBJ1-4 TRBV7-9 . ASSPAALEGRKLF
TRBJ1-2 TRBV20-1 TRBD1 SATQGAAYGYT
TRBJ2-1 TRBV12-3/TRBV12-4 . ASSFLTSGSYNEQF
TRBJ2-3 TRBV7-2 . ASSTRRGGTDTQY
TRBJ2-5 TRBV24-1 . ATSDWETQETQY
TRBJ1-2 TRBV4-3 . ASSQVGITSYT
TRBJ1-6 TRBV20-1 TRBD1 SARERDRGRNSPLH
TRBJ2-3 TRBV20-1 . SASQGIGTDTQY
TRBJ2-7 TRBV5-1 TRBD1 ASSLIPGTDNNEQY
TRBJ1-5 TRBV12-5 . ASGWDQPQH
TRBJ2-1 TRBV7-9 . ASSFRGTSSYNEQF
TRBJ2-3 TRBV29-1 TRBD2 SATPGLAGEGRTDTQY
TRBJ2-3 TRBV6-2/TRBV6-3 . ASSYPTDTQY
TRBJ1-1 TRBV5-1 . ASSLGQSNTEAF
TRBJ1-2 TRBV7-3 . ASSLAGDSYGYT
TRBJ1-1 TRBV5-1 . ASGEDSKNEAF
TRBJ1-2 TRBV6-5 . ASRLTGCT
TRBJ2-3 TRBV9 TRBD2 ASSVVVAGTDTQY
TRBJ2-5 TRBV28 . ASSLVMGAKTQY
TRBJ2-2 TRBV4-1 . ASSQEDAVTGELF